This paragraph reports one T cell receptor beta chain. Its antigen is unknown. Assay: immunoSEQ multiplex PCR; the TCRdb copy retains only in-frame clones and omits some. The table has tens of thousands of clones, about nine tenths seen once; the top ten hold 0.6% to 0.8%. Germline CDR1 MRHNA, CDR2 SNTAGT. The CDR3 totals 14 residues. V was clipped by 5 bases and J by 4 bases; unmatched bases: 4. The sample originates from a study of OX40 agonist ivuxolimab in advanced cancers. Overall study: Patients' therapy was ivuxolimab, an antibody that acts as an agonist of OX40 (CD134). Study conclusions and caveats: Expanded clones tended on average to be more numerous among CD8+ T cells than CD4+. The study found among the lowest clonal expansion in partial responders at 0.1-3.0 mg/kg.

The sequences come from CD4+ or CD8+ T cells sorted from blood, collected in a trial of the OX40 agonist ivuxolimab. The V call is TRBV6-4, the J call TRBJ2-3; TRBD2 matches 9 bases. This TCR came from an adult with an advanced solid tumor such as melanoma, head and neck, liver or kidney cancer. The CDR3 here is CASSFSGSADTQYF. In DNA form, the CDR3 reads TGTGCCAGCAGTTTTAGCGGGAGTGCAGATACGCAGTATTTT.